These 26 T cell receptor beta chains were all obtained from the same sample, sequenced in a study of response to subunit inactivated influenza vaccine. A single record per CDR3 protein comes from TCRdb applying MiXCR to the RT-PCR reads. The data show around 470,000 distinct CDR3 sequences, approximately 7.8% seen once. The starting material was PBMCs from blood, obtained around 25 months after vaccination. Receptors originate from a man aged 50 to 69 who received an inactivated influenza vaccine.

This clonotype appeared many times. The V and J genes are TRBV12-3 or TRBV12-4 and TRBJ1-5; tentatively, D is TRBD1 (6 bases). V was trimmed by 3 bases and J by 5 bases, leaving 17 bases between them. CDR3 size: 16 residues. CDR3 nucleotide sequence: TGTGCCAGCAGTTTTGGTGGGAGGGGGGCAGATCAGCCCCAGCATTTT. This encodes CASSFGGRGADQPQHF.

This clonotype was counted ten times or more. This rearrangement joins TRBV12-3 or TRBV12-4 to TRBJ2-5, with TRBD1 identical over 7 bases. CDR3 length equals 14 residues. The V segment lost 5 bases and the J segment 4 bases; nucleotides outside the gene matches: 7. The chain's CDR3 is CASSARTGGETQYF. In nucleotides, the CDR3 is TGTGCCAGCAGTGCTCGGACAGGAGGAGAGACCCAGTACTTC.

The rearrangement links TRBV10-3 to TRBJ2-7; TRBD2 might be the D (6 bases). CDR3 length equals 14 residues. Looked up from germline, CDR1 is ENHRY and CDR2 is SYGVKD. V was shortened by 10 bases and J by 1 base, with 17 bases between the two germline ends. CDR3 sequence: CATGRSSGSYEQYF. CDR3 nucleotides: TGTGCCACGGGGCGAAGTAGCGGTTCCTACGAGCAGTACTTC.

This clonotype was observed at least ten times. This CDR3 reads CASSADRGSDEQYF. CDR3 in DNA: TGCGCCAGCAGCGCAGACAGGGGTAGCGACGAGCAGTACTTC. The chain joins TRBV5-1 to TRBJ2-7, with 8 bases that match TRBD1. J was trimmed by 5 bases and V by 4 bases; bases with no gene match: 8. This CDR3 comprises 14 residues. CDR1 SGHRS and CDR2 YFSETQ come from the germline V gene. The full variable domain, its missing parts supplied by reference TRBV5-1 and TRBJ2-7, is KAGVTQTPRYLIKTRGQQVTLSCSPISGHRSVSWYQQTPGQGLQFLFEYFSETQRNKGNFPGRFSGRQFSNSRSEMNVSTLELGDSALYLCASSADRGSDEQYFGPGTRLTVT.

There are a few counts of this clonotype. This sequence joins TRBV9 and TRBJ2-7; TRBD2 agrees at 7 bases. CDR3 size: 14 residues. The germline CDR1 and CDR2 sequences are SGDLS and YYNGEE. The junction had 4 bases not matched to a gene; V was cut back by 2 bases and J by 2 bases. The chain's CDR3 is CASSVSSGTYEQYF. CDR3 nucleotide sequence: TGTGCCAGCAGCGTTTCCAGCGGGACCTACGAGCAGTACTTC.

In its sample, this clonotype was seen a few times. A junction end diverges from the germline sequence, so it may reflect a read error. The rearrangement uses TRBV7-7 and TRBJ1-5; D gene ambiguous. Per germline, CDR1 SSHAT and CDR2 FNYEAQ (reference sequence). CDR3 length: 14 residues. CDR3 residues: CASSYWVVGQPQHF. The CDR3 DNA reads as TGTGCTAGCAGCTATTGGGTTGTAGGTCAGCCCCAGCATTTT.

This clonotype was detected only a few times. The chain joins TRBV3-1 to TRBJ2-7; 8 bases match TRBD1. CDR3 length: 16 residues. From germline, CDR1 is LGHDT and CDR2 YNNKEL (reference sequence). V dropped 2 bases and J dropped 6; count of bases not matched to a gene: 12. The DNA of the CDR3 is TGTGCCAGCAGCCAACTCTTAAAAGGACAGGGATCCGAGCAGTACTTC. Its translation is CASSQLLKGQGSEQYF.

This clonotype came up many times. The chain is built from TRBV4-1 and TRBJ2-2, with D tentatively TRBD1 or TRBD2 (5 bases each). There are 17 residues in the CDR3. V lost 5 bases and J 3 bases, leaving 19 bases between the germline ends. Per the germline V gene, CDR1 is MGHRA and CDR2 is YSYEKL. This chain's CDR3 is CASSGEQGKGYTGELFF. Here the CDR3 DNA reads TGCGCCAGCAGCGGGGAGCAGGGAAAGGGATACACCGGGGAGCTGTTTTTT.

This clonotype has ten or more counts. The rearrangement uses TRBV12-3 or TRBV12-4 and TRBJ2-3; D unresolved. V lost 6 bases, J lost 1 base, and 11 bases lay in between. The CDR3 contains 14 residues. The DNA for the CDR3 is TGTGCCAGCAGCCCGCGGACGGGCACAGATACGCAGTATTTT. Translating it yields CASSPRTGTDTQYF.

The CDR3 DNA reads as TGCAGTGCTAACCAGGGCATGAACACTGAAGCTTTCTTT. This sequence encodes CSANQGMNTEAFF. The chain joins TRBV20-1 to TRBJ1-1, with D tentatively TRBD1 (5 bases). The CDR3 spans 13 residues. V was trimmed by 4 bases and J by 0 bases, leaving 9 bases between them. Per germline, CDR1 DFQATT and CDR2 SNEGSKA (reference sequence).

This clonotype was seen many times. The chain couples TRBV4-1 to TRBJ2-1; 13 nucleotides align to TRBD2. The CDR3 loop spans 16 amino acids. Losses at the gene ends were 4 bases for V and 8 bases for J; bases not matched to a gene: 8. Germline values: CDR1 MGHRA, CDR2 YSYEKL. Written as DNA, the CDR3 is TGCGCCAGCAGCCCTTTAACTAGCGGGGGGGTTGATGAGCAGTTCTTC. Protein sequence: CASSPLTSGGVDEQFF.

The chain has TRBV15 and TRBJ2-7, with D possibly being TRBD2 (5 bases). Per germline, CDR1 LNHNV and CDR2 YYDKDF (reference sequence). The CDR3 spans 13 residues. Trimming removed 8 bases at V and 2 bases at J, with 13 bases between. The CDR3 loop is CATGPGVTYEQYF. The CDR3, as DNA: TGTGCCACCGGGCCCGGGGTCACCTACGAGCAGTACTTC.

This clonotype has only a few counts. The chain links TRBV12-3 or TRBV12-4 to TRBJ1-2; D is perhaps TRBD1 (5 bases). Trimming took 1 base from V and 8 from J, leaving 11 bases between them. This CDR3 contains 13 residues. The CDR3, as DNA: TGTGCCAGCAGTTTAGACAGGACGGCCGGCTACACCTTC. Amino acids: CASSLDRTAGYTF.

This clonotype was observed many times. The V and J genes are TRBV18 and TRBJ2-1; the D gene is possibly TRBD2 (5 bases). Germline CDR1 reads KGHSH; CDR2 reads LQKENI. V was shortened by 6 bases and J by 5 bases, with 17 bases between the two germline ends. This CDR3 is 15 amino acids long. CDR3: CASSTGLGLNNEQFF. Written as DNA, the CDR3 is TGTGCCAGCTCGACCGGCCTCGGACTGAACAATGAGCAGTTCTTC.

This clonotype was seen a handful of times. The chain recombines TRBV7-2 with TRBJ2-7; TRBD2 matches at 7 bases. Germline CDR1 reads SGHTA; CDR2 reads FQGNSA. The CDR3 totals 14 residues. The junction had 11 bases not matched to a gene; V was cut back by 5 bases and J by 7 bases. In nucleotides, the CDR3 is TGTGCCAGCAGCCGATCGGCGGGAGCGGGTGAGCAGTACTTC. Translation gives CASSRSAGAGEQYF.

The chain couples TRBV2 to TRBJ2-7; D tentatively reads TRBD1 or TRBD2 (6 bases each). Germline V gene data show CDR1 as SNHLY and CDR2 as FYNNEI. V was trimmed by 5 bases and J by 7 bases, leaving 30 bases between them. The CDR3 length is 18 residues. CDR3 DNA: TGTGCCAGCAGTCAAATGTCTAAGGCATGGGGGCGAGGGAGGGAGCAGTACTTC. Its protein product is CASSQMSKAWGRGREQYF.

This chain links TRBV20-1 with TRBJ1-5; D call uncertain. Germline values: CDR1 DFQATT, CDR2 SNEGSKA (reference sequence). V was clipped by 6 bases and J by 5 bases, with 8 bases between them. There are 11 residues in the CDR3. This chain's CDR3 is CSALDHQPQHF. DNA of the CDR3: TGCAGTGCCCTAGACCATCAGCCCCAGCATTTT.

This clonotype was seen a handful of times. CDR3 in DNA: TGTGCCAGCAGTTTTATTTCTAAAGGAGGGCAGTACTTC. This sequence encodes CASSFISKGGQYF. The V and J genes are TRBV28 and TRBJ2-7; weak D call: TRBD2 (5 bases). This CDR3 is built from 13 residues. V was shortened by 3 bases and J by 9 bases, with 15 bases between the two germline ends. Germline V gene sequence: CDR1 MDHEN, CDR2 SYDVKM.

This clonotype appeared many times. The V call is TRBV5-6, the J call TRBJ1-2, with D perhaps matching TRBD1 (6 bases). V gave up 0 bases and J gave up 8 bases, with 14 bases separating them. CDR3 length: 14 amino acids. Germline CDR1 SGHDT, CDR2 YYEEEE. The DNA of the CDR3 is TGTGCCAGCAGCTTGGACAGGGCGGGACGAGGCTACACCTTC. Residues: CASSLDRAGRGYTF.

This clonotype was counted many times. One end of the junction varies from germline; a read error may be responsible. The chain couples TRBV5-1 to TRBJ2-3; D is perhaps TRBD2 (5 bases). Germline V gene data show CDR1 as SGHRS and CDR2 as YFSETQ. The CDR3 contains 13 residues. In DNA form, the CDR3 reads TGTGCCAGCAGCTTAGAGAGGGCAGATACGCAGTATTTT. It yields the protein CASSLERADTQYF.

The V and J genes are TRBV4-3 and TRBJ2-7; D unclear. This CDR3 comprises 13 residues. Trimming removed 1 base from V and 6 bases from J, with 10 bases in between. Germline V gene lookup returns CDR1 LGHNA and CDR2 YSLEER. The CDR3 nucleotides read TGCGCCAGCAGCCAAGTCTCCGGTCTCGAGCAGTACTTC. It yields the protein CASSQVSGLEQYF.

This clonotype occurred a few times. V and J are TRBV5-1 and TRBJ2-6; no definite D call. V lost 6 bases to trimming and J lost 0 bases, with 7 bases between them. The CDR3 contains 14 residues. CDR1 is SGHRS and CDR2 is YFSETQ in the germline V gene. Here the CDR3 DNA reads TGCGCCAGCACCTTATACTCTGGGGCCAACGTCCTGACTTTC. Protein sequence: CASTLYSGANVLTF.

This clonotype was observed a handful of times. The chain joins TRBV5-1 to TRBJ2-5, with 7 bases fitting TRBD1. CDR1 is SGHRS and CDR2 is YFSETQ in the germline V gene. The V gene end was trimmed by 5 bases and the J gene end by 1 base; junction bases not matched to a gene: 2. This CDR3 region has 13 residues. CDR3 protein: CASRGDSQETQYF. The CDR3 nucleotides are TGCGCCAGCAGGGGGGACAGCCAAGAGACCCAGTACTTC.

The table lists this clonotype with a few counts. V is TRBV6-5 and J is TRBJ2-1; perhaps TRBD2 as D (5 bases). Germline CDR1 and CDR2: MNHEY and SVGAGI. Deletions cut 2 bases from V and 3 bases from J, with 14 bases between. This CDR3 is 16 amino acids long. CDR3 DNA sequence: TGTGCCAGCAGTTACAGTTGGCTAGCAGACTACAATGAGCAGTTCTTC. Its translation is CASSYSWLADYNEQFF.

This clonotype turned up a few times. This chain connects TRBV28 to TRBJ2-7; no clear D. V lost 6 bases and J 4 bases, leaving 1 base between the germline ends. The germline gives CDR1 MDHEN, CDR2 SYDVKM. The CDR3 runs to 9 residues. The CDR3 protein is CASRYEQYF. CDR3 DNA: TGTGCCAGCAGGTACGAGCAGTACTTC.

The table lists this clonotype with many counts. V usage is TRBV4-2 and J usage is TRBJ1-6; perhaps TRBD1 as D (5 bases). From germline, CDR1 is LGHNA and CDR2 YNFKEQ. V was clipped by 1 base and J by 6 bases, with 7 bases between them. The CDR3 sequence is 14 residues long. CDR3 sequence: CASSQVGVNSPLHF. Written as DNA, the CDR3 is TGTGCCAGCAGCCAAGTGGGGGTTAATTCACCCCTCCACTTT.